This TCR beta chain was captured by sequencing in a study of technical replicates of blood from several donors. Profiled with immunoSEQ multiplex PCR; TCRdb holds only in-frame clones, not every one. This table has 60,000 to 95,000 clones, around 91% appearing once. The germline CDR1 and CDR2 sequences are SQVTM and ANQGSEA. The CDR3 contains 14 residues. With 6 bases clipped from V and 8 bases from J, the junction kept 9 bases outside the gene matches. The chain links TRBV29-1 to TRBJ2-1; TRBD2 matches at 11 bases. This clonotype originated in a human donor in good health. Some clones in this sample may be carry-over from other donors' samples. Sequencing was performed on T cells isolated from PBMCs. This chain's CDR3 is CSVEGLAVFDEQFF. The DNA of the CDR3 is TGCAGCGTCGAGGGACTAGCGGTCTTCGATGAGCAGTTCTTC.